Shown below are 2 T cell receptor beta chains from a single sample sequenced in a study of Ad26.COV2.S vaccination and SARS-CoV-2 variants. TCRdb's table, derived via immunoSEQ multiplex PCR, lists solely in-frame clones and lacks some. Of more than 300,000 clones listed, about 86% are singletons. Treatment in this sample: over 15 received Ad26.COV2.S at low or high dose, single or two shots; 5 received placebo; per-sample allocation not given. Specimen acquisition occurred on day 63 following the initial vaccine or placebo injection. This specimen was peripheral blood, taken in a trial of Ad26.COV2.S vaccine versus placebo. The source is a person aged 18-65 years who received the Ad26.COV2.S COVID-19 vaccine or a placebo.

The CDR3, as DNA: TGTGCCAGCAGTTCCACTAGGCGGAGGGGGGAAGGCTACACCTTC. Encoded protein: CASSSTRRRGEGYTF. This chain connects TRBV6-2 or TRBV6-3 to TRBJ1-2; the D gene is possibly TRBD1 (6 bases). CDR3 length equals 15 residues. Germline V gene lookup returns CDR1 MNHEY and CDR2 SVGEGT. Trimming cost V 4 bases and J 8 bases, with 20 bases left between them.

This clone occurred once. The chain links TRBV30 to TRBJ2-7, with D tentatively TRBD1 or TRBD2 (5 bases each). Germline V gives CDR1 GTSNPN, CDR2 SVGIG (reference sequence). The CDR3 extends over 14 amino acids. The V and J ends lost 2 bases and 2 bases respectively, with 13 bases between them. CDR3 in amino acids: CAWSLNWGTYEQYF. As DNA, the CDR3 is TGTGCCTGGAGTCTAAACTGGGGGACCTACGAGCAGTACTTC. Full variable domain (missing parts from reference TRBV30 and TRBJ2-7): SQTIHQWPATLVQPVGSPLSLECTVEGTSNPNLYWYRQAAGRGLQLLFYSVGIGQISSEVPQNLSASRPQDRQFILSSKKLLLSDSGFYLCAWSLNWGTYEQYFGPGTRLTVT.